The rows below give T cell receptor beta chains drawn from one sample of a study of shared clonotypes between healthy human individuals. Libraries were prepared by immunoSEQ multiplex PCR; TCRdb keeps only in-frame clonotypes and omits some of them. The sample records about 2.1 million clones, 93% being singletons. Sequences were obtained from naive CD8+ T cells from PBMCs. Source of these receptors: a man aged 18 to 30 in good health. Some clones in this sample may be carry-over from other donors' samples. Each CDR3 is given without its conserved first and last residue. A D gene is named only where the DNA matches it firmly. Clone size is given for some rows only: seen once, a few or many times, or a class if the clone is expanded.

d_gene	v_gene	j_gene	abundance	CDR3aa
TRBD2	TRBV11-2	TRBJ2-1	NA	ASSLVVLAYNEQF
TRBD2	TRBV10-1	TRBJ2-1	NA	ASSERLPSGLAGNEQF
NA	TRBV11-2	TRBJ2-1	NA	ASSLEYNPIYNEQF
NA	TRBV9	TRBJ1-2	NA	ASSVHANYGYT
TRBD2	TRBV5-4	TRBJ2-7	once	ASSFKRERSYEQY
NA	TRBV5-4	TRBJ2-2	NA	ASSSGWNTGELF
NA	TRBV28	TRBJ1-3	NA	ASSFRGTGNTIY
NA	TRBV19	TRBJ2-2	once	ASSSPPRGDGELF
NA	TRBV9	TRBJ1-1	few	ASSGRTENTEAF
TRBD1	TRBV7-9	TRBJ2-7	NA	ASSRQGAVVYEQY
NA	TRBV11-3	TRBJ1-5	NA	ASSLGPWGGAQPQH
NA	TRBV30	TRBJ2-7	NA	AWSVTVGEQY
NA	TRBV6-5	TRBJ1-1	NA	ASSYSNGLNTEAF
NA	TRBV6-1	TRBJ2-2	NA	ASKIPNTGELF
TRBD2	TRBV4-1	TRBJ2-5	once	ASSLHPVAGGGETQY
NA	TRBV5-3	TRBJ1-4	NA	ARTLQGRREKLF
NA	TRBV6-1	TRBJ1-2	NA	ASSETRANYGYT
TRBD1	TRBV28	TRBJ2-5	once	ASTQAGGETQY
NA	TRBV4-2	TRBJ2-2	NA	ASSQDLPNTGELF
NA	TRBV6-1	TRBJ2-2	NA	ASSEPGEALTGELF
NA	TRBV28	TRBJ2-2	NA	ASSLGDGPRNTGELF
NA	TRBV11-2	TRBJ2-4	NA	ASSSPSSTGKNIQY
TRBD1	TRBV4-3	TRBJ1-2	NA	ASSQTLRQGAFYGYT
TRBD1	TRBV9	TRBJ2-7	NA	ASSAGTGLYEQY
NA	TRBV7-2	TRBJ1-5	NA	ASSFWGTNQPQH
TRBD2	TRBV9	TRBJ2-3	NA	ASSTSGSVDTQY
NA	TRBV28	TRBJ2-3	NA	ASSVRGIGTDTQY
NA	TRBV7-9	TRBJ1-2	NA	ASSFMGREINYGYT